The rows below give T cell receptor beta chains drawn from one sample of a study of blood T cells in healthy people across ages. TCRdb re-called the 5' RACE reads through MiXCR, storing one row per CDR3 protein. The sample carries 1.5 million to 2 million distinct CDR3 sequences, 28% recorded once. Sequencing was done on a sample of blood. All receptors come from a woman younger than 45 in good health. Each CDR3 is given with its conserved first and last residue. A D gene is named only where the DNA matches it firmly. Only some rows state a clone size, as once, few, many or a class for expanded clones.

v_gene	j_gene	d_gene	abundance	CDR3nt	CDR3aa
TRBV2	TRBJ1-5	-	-	TGTGCCAGCGGACCACCGGGGCAGGGTAGCAATCAGCCCCAGCATTTT	CASGPPGQGSNQPQHF
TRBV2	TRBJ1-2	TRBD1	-	TGTGCCAGCAGTGGGACAGGGGAAGGCTACACCTTC	CASSGTGEGYTF
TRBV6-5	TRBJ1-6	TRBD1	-	TGTGCCAGCACCCGGGACAGGGGGCAAGTATCCCTCCACTTT	CASTRDRGQVSLHF
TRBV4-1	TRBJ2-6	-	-	TGCGCCAGCAGCCAAGAGGGGAGGACTGGGGCCAACGTCCTGACTTTC	CASSQEGRTGANVLTF
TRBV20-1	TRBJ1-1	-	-	TGCAGTGCTAGAGATACCAGGGACCGGGTTGAAGCTTTCTTT	CSARDTRDRVEAFF
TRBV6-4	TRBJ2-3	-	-	TGTGCCAGCAGTGACCTTCCAGGGAGGAATACGCAGTATTTT	CASSDLPGRNTQYF
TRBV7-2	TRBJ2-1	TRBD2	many	TGTGCCAGCAGCCCGGGACTAGCGGGGAACTACAATGAGCAGTTCTTC	CASSPGLAGNYNEQFF
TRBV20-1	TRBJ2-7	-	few	TGCAGTGCAACCGCCGGGCAGGGGGGCTACGAGCAGTACTTC	CSATAGQGGYEQYF
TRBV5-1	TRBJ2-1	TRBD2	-	TGCGCCAGCAAAGATGCTAGCGGTTACAATGAGCAGTTCTTC	CASKDASGYNEQFF
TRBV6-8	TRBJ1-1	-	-	TGTGCCAGCAGACTGGAGGGGGACACTGAATCTTTCTTT	CASRLEGDTESFF
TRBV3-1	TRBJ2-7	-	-	TGTGCCAGCAGCCAAGTCCATGATTTGTGCGAGCAGTACTTC	CASSQVHDLCEQYF
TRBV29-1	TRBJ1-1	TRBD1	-	TGCAGCGTGGGACCGGACAGGAGGGAAGCTTTCTTT	CSVGPDRREAFF
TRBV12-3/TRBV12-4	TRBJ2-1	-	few	TGTGCCAGCAGCCCCCGCAGGGCCGATGAGCAGTTCTTC	CASSPRRADEQFF
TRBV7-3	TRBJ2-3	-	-	TGTGCCAGCAGCCTTGGGGGGTTAGACACAGATACGCAGTATTTT	CASSLGGLDTDTQYF
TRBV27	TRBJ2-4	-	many	TGTGCCAGCAGTTCGGGCCTGCGGGACATTCAGTACTTC	CASSSGLRDIQYF
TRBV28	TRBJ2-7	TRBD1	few	TGTGCCAGCAGTTTAGCCGGGCAGGGGGACGAGCAGTACTTC	CASSLAGQGDEQYF
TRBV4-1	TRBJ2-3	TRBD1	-	TGCGCCAGCAGCCCAGGACAGGGATATACGCAGTATTTT	CASSPGQGYTQYF
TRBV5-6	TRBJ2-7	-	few	TGTGCCAGCAGCTACAGGGTCCACGAGCAGTACTTC	CASSYRVHEQYF